This section outlines one T cell receptor beta chain sequence together with its context. What it recognizes is unknown. Produced via immunoSEQ multiplex PCR; TCRdb's table is partial and in-frame only. This table holds tens of thousands of clones, approximately 90% found once. This CDR3 is built from 13 residues. The V end was cut by 2 bases, the J end by 4 bases, with 6 bases between. The germline V gene encodes CDR1 LNHNV and CDR2 YYDKDF (reference sequence). This sample was included in a study of T cells in localized non-small cell lung cancer. Findings of the study overall: Sequencing involved a lone tumor region, leaving heterogeneity possible.

Sequenced here: peripheral blood, sampled before any cancer treatment. The rearrangement uses TRBV15 and TRBJ1-5; D is uncertain. The sequence came from a woman between 40 and 69 years old with stage I squamous cell lung carcinoma. CDR3 in amino acids: CATSRPGNQPQHF. The CDR3 DNA sequence: TGTGCCACCAGCAGACCGGGGAATCAGCCCCAGCATTTT.